This TCR beta chain was sequenced in a study of beta chain features in type 1 diabetes. Regarding the study as a whole: Type 1 diabetes patients showed a moderate but significant shortening of TCRB CDR3s in all four CD4+ subsets.

Germline V gives CDR1 SEHNR, CDR2 FQNEAQ (reference sequence). This CDR3 comprises 13 residues. V shed 5 bases and J shed 6 bases, with 12 bases lying between them. This clone was seen a handful of times. Antigen: not known. Since all of the isolated RNA was reverse transcribed, expressed TCRB transcripts were what got sequenced. Profiling relied on immunoSEQ multiplex PCR, and the TCRdb table lists in-frame clones only, not all of them. Found here are 240,000 or so clones, approximately 15% of them singletons; the top ten hold approximately 0.018%. The chain is built from TRBV7-9 and TRBJ2-3; D gene unclear. The TCR was taken from a man aged 30 to 39 with type 1 diabetes. Sequencing was carried out using naive CD4+ T cells from blood. Here the CDR3 DNA reads TGTGCCAGCAGCCAAACAGACGCCGATACGCAGTATTTT. Protein product: CASSQTDADTQYF. Filled out from reference TRBV7-9 and TRBJ2-3, the complete variable domain reads DTGVSQNPRHKITKRGQNVTFRCDPISEHNRLYWYRQTLGQGPEFLTYFQNEAQLEKSRLLSDRFSAERPKGSFSTLEIQRTEQGDSAMYLCASSQTDADTQYFGPGTRLTVL.